This T cell receptor beta chain was sequenced during a study of T cells in localized non-small cell lung cancer. Study-wide points: Adjacent lung was found to contain a median approximately 50 of the top 100 tumor clones. Uninvolved adjacent lung had higher T cell clonality than tumor and all other tissues. Elevated blood T cell density was associated with longer overall survival.

Germline loops: CDR1 SGHAT, CDR2 FQDESV (reference sequence). The length of the CDR3 is 15 residues. V lost 7 bases and J lost 7, with 22 bases in between. This clone was detected only once. Its specificity is unknown. Method: immunoSEQ multiplex PCR; TCRdb's copy keeps in-frame clones and lacks some. The table records fewer than 50,000 clones, about 83% of them present only once. The sequence was obtained from a man between 40 and 70 years old with stage II lung adenocarcinoma. The chain combines TRBV11-1 with TRBJ1-1; D perhaps matches TRBD1 (5 bases). The sample was PBMCs, taken before any cancer treatment. The CDR3 coding sequence is TGTGCCAGCAAGAAAGTCGTCGCAGGGTTGGGTGAAGCTTTCTTT. Residues: CASKKVVAGLGEAFF.